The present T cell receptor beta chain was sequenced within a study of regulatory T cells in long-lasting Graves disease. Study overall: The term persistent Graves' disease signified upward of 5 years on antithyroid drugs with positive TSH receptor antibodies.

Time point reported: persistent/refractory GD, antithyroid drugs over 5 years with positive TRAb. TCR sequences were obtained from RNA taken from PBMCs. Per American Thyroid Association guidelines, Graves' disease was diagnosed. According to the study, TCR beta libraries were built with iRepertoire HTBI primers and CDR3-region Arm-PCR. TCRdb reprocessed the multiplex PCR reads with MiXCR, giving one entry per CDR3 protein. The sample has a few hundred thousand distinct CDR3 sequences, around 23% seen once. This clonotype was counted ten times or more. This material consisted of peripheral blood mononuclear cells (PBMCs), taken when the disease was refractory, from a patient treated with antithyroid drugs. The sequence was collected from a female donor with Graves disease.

CDR3 bases: TGTGCCAGCAGCTTAGCCGGGACAGGGGTATCGTATGGCTACACCTTC. Translated, it gives CASSLAGTGVSYGYTF. The V call is TRBV7-3, the J call TRBJ1-2, with 10 nucleotides matching TRBD1. This CDR3 contains 16 residues. V lost 2 bases to trimming and J lost 5 bases; unmatched junction nucleotides: 8. Germline CDR1 SGHTA, CDR2 FQGTGA.